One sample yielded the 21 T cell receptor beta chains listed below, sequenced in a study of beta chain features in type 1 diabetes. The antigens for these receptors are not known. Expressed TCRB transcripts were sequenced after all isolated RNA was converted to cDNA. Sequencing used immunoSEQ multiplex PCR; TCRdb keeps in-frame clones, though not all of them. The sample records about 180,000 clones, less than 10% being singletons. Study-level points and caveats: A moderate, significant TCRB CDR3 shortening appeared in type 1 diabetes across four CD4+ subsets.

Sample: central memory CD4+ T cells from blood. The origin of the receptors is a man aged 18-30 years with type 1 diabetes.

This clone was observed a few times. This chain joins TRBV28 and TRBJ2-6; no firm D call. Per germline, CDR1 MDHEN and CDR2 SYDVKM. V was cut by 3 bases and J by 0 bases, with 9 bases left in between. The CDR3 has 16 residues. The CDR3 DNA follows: TGTGCCAGCAGTTTGGTGCAGGCCTCTGGGGCCAACGTCCTGACTTTC. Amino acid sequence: CASSLVQASGANVLTF.

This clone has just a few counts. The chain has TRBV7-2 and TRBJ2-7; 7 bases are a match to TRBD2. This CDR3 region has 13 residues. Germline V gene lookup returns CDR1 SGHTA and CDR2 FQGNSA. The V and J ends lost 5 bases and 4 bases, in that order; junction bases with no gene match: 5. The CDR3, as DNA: TGTGCCAGCAGCCTAACAGCGGGATACGAGCAGTACTTC. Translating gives CASSLTAGYEQYF.

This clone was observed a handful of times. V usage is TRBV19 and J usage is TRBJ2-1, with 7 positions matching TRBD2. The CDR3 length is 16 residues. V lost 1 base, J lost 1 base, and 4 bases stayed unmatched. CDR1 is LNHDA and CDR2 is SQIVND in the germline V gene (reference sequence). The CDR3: CASSIVASGSYNEQFF. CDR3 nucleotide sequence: TGTGCCAGTAGTATAGTCGCTAGCGGTTCCTACAATGAGCAGTTCTTC.

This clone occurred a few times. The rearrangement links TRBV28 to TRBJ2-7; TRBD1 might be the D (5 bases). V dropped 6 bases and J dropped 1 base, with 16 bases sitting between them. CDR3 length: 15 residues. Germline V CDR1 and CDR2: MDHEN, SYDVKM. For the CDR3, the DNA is TGTGCCAGCAGCCGACAGACTGGAGCGTCCTACGAGCAGTACTTC. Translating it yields CASSRQTGASYEQYF.

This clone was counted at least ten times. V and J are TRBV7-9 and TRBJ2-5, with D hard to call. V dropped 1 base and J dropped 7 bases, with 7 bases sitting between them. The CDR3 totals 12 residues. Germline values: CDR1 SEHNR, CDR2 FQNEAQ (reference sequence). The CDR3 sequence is CASSLGYRTQYF. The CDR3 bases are TGTGCCAGCAGCTTAGGCTACCGGACCCAGTACTTC.

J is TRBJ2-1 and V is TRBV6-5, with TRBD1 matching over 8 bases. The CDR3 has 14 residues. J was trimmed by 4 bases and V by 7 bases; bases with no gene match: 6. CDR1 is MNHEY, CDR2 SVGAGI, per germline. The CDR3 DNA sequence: TGTGCCAGCAAACCGGGACAGGCTTACAATGAGCAGTTCTTC. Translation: CASKPGQAYNEQFF.

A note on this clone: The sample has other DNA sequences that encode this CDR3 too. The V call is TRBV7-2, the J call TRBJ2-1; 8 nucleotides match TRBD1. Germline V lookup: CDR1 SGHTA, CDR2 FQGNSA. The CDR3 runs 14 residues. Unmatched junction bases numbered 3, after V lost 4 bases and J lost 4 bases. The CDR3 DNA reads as TGTGCCAGCAGCTCGGGACAGGATTACAATGAGCAGTTCTTC. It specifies CASSSGQDYNEQFF.

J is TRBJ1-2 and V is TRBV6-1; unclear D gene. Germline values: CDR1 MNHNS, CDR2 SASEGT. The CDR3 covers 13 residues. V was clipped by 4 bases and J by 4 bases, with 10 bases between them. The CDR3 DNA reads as TGTGCCAGCAGTGGAGTCACGGGCTATGGCTACACCTTC. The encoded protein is CASSGVTGYGYTF.

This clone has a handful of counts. The CDR3 nucleotides are TGCGCCAGCAGCTTTGGACAGGGCAGCTCCTACGAGCAGTACTTC. This translates into CASSFGQGSSYEQYF. The V call is TRBV5-1, the J call TRBJ2-5; 8 bases align to TRBD1. The J call may be wrong; the DNA end is better matched by TRBJ2-7. CDR1 and CDR2 (germline): SGHRS, YFSETQ. The length of the CDR3 is 15 residues.

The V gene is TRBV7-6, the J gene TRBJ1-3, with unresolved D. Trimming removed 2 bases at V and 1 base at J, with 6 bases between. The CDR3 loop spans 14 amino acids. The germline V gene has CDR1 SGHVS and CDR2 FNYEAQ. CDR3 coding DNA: TGTGCCAGCAGCTTAATGCAGTCTGGAAACACCATATATTTT. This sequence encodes CASSLMQSGNTIYF.

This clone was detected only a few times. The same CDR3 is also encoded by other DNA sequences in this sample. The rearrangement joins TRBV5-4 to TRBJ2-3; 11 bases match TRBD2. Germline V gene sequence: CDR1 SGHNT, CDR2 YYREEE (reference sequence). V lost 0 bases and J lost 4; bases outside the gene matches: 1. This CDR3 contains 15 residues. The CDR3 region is CASSLGLAGSDTQYF. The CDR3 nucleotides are TGTGCCAGCAGCTTGGGACTAGCGGGGTCAGATACGCAGTATTTT.

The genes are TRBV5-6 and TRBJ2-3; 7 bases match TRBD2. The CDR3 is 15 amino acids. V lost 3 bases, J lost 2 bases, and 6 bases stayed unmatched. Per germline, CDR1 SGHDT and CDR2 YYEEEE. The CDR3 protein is CASSYASGSTDTQYF. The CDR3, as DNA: TGTGCCAGCAGCTACGCTAGCGGATCCACAGATACGCAGTATTTT.

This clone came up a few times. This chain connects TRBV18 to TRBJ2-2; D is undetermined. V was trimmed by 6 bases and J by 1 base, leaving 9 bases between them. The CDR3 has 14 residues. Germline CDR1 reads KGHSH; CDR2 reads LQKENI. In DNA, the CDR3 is TGTGCCAGCTCCCCCCTACTGAACACCGGGGAGCTGTTTTTT. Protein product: CASSPLLNTGELFF.

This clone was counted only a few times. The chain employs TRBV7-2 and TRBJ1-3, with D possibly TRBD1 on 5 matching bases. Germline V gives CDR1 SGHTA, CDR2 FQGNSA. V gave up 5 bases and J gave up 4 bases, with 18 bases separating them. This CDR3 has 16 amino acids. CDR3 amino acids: CASSPAVQGGGNTIYF. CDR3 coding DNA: TGTGCCAGCAGCCCCGCGGTCCAGGGAGGAGGAAACACCATATATTTT.

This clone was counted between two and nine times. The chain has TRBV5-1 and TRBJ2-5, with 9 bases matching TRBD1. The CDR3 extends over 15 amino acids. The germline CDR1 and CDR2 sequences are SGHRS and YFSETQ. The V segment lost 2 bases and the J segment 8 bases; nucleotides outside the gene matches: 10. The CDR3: CASSFQPGQGNTQYF. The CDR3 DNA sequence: TGCGCCAGCAGCTTTCAACCGGGACAGGGCAATACCCAGTACTTC.

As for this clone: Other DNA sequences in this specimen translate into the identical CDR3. The CDR3 protein is CASSQDSQETQYF. The CDR3 DNA reads as TGCGCCAGCAGCCAAGATAGCCAAGAGACCCAGTACTTC. This chain connects TRBV4-3 to TRBJ2-5; D gene unclear. This CDR3 spans 13 amino acids. In germline, CDR1 is LGHNA, CDR2 YSLEER. Trimming removed 0 bases from V and 1 base from J, with 3 bases in between.

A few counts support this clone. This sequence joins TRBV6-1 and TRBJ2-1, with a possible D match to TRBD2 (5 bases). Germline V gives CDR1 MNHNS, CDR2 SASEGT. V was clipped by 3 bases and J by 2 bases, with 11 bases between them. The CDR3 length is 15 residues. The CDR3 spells CASSEGSAAYNEQFF. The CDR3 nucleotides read TGTGCCAGCAGTGAGGGGAGCGCGGCCTACAATGAGCAGTTCTTC.

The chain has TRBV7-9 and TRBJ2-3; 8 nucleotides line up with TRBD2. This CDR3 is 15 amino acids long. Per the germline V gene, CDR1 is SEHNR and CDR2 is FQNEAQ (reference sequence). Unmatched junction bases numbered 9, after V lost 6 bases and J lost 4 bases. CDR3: CASSDGGRTADTQYF. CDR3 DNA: TGTGCCAGCAGTGATGGCGGGAGGACGGCAGATACGCAGTATTTT.

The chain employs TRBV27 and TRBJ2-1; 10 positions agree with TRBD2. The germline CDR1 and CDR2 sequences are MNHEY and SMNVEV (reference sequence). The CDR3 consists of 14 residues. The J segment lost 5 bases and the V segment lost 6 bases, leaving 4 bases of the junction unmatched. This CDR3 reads CASRGLASDNEQFF. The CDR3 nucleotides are TGTGCCAGCAGGGGACTAGCGTCAGACAATGAGCAGTTCTTC.

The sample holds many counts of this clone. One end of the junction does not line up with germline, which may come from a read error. The CDR3: CATSRDRLQGVGVF. The CDR3 nucleotides read TGTGCCACCAGCAGAGATCGATTACAGGGTGTGGGGGTTTTC. This sequence joins TRBV15 and TRBJ2-7; D perhaps matches TRBD1 (6 bases). This CDR3 contains 14 residues. Germline V gives CDR1 LNHNV, CDR2 YYDKDF (reference sequence).

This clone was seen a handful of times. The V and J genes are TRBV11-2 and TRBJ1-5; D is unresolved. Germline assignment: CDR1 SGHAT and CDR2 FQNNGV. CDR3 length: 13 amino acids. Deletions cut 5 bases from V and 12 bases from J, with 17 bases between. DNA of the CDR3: TGTGCCAGCAGCCTCTCGGGTCTCGCCATCCAGCATTTT. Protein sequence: CASSLSGLAIQHF.